The sequence of this TCR beta chain was determined in a study of human T cells and chemical hapten exposure. In the case of this clonotype: With a much larger clone just one base away, this may be a read error.

TCRdb reprocessed the RACE reads via MiXCR and lists one record per CDR3 protein. The sample lists 89,000 or so distinct CDR3 sequences, around 7.9% occurring once. Time point in this sample: pre-sensitization, week 0. Treatment described: therapeutic diphenylcyclopropenone sensitization with weekly scalp DPC. The length of the CDR3 is 17 residues. Germline lookup yields CDR1 MNHEY and CDR2 SVGAGI. The sequenced sample was whole blood, obtained in connection with sensitization to the hapten diphenylcyclopropenone (DPC). The chain links TRBV6-5 to TRBJ2-1; 10 bases are a match to TRBD2. This TCR came from a man aged 40-50 years with alopecia areata. Some clones in this sample may be carry-over from other donors' samples. The CDR3 DNA sequence: TGTGCCAGCAGTTACCGACTAGCGGGTATGATCTACGATGAGCAGTTCTTC. Protein: CASSYRLAGMIYDEQFF.